The 27 T cell receptor beta chains listed next were all sequenced from one sample in a study of human T cells and chemical hapten exposure. Specified time point: healthy volunteer bleed at 2 weeks. Total RNA was extracted from unfractionated whole blood. TCRdb re-called the RACE reads through MiXCR, storing one row per CDR3 protein. The sample has 50,000 or so distinct CDR3 sequences; nearly 4.5% are singletons. Specimen: whole blood. These receptors were collected from a human donor in good health. Some clones in this sample may be carry-over from other donors' samples.

This clonotype was found many times. The chain employs TRBV5-1 and TRBJ1-2; D may be TRBD1 (6 bases). The CDR3 extends over 13 amino acids. V shed 4 bases and J shed 4 bases, with 11 bases lying between them. From germline, CDR1 is SGHRS and CDR2 YFSETQ. The CDR3 DNA reads as TGCGCCAGCAGCCTAACAGGGTCCTATGGCTACACCTTC. This codes for CASSLTGSYGYTF. Full variable domain (remainder filled in from reference TRBV5-1 and TRBJ1-2): KAGVTQTPRYLIKTRGQQVTLSCSPISGHRSVSWYQQTPGQGLQFLFEYFSETQRNKGNFPGRFSGRQFSNSRSEMNVSTLELGDSALYLCASSLTGSYGYTFGSGTRLTVV.

This clonotype was seen a few times. The V gene is TRBV24-1, the J gene TRBJ2-1; 11 nucleotides agree with TRBD2. Germline V gives CDR1 KGHDR, CDR2 SFDVKD. The CDR3 loop spans 14 amino acids. Unmatched junction bases numbered 9, after V lost 6 bases and J lost 12 bases. The CDR3 loop reads CATSQTSGNSAQFF. DNA of the CDR3: TGTGCCACCAGTCAGACTAGCGGGAATTCGGCGCAGTTCTTC.

At least ten counts were recorded for this clonotype. Relative to the germline gene, one junction end is altered; a read error may explain this. The chain uses TRBV4-1 and TRBJ2-1; 10 nucleotides align to TRBD2. Per germline, CDR1 MGHRA and CDR2 YSYEKL. This CDR3 contains 18 residues. The CDR3 DNA is TGCGCCAGCAGACAAGGGATACTAGCGGGGCTTTCCTACAATGAGCAGTTCTTC. Encoded protein: CASRQGILAGLSYNEQFF.

This clonotype was observed many times. The genes are TRBV5-1 and TRBJ1-4; 10 positions agree with TRBD1. CDR1 and CDR2 (germline): SGHRS, YFSETQ. This CDR3 is 17 amino acids long. V was clipped by 6 bases and J by 3 bases; unmatched bases: 11. Here the CDR3 DNA reads TGCGCCAGCAACCCGGGACAGGGGTTATCGGCTAATGAAAAACTGTTTTTT. Amino acids: CASNPGQGLSANEKLFF.

The chain is built from TRBV12-3 or TRBV12-4 and TRBJ1-2, with D possibly TRBD1 on 6 matching bases. Trimming took 3 bases from V and 2 from J, leaving 10 bases between them. The CDR3 extends over 14 amino acids. The CDR3 DNA reads TGTGCCAGCAGTTTTCTCGGACAGAACTATGGCTACACCTTC. Protein product: CASSFLGQNYGYTF.

This clonotype was observed many times. The chain joins TRBV28 to TRBJ2-5, with D hard to call. The CDR3 is 11 residues long. Trimming took 3 bases from V and 5 from J, leaving 4 bases between them. Germline CDR1 reads MDHEN; CDR2 reads SYDVKM. The CDR3 protein is CASSFGETQYF. The CDR3 DNA is TGTGCCAGCAGTTTTGGGGAGACCCAGTACTTC. Filled out from reference TRBV28 and TRBJ2-5, the complete variable domain reads DVKVTQSSRYLVKRTGEKVFLECVQDMDHENMFWYRQDPGLGLRLIYFSYDVKMKEKGDIPEGYSVSREKKERFSLILESASTNQTSMYLCASSFGETQYFGPGTRLLVL.

This clonotype showed up just a few times. The chain carries TRBV28 and TRBJ2-7, with a weak D call TRBD2 (5 bases). The CDR3 extends over 13 amino acids. The V end lost 8 bases, the J end lost 7 bases, and 18 bases lay between the germline ends. Germline values: CDR1 MDHEN, CDR2 SYDVKM. The CDR3 region has the DNA TGTGCCAGCTTCTACGGGGTCGGTCGGGAGCAGTACTTC. Its protein is CASFYGVGREQYF.

This clonotype was seen at least ten times. The CDR3 bases are TGTGCCAGCAGACCCCCTAGTGGGACAGATACGCAGTATTTT. Its translation is CASRPPSGTDTQYF. The chain is built from TRBV12-3 or TRBV12-4 and TRBJ2-3; D gene ambiguous. Trimming removed 6 bases from V and 3 bases from J, with 13 bases in between. This CDR3 contains 14 residues.

Ten or more counts support this clonotype. The rearrangement uses TRBV28 and TRBJ2-1; D may match TRBD1 or TRBD2 (5 bases each). In germline, CDR1 is MDHEN, CDR2 SYDVKM. This CDR3 has 12 residues. V dropped 4 bases and J dropped 5 bases, with 6 bases sitting between them. In nucleotides, the CDR3 is TGTGCCAGCAGTTCGGGGCACAATGAGCAGTTCTTC. Its translation is CASSSGHNEQFF.

This clonotype was detected many times. The J gene is TRBJ1-5, the V gene TRBV28, with D unresolved. The germline V gene encodes CDR1 MDHEN and CDR2 SYDVKM. The V gene lost 4 bases and the J gene lost 8 bases, with 18 bases spanning the gap. The CDR3 has 15 amino acids. CDR3 bases: TGTGCCAGCAGTTCCCATGTCTCCGACGGAAAGCCCCAGCATTTT. Its translation: CASSSHVSDGKPQHF.

This clonotype was recorded at least ten times. Here the CDR3 DNA reads TGTGCCAGCAGCCCCCTTAAAGGGGTGTGGATAACTGAAGCTTTCTTT. This gives the protein CASSPLKGVWITEAFF. V usage is TRBV11-2 and J usage is TRBJ1-1; D might be TRBD1 (5 bases). Trimming took 5 bases from V and 5 from J, leaving 21 bases between them. The CDR3 spans 16 residues. Germline CDR1 reads SGHAT; CDR2 reads FQNNGV.

This clonotype was recorded at least ten times. The junction departs from germline at one end; a sequencing error may be responsible. V is TRBV29-1 and J is TRBJ1-1; D might be TRBD1 (5 bases). The V gene's germline CDR1 is SQVTM and CDR2 ANQGSEA. This CDR3 has 12 amino acids. CDR3 coding DNA: TGCAGCGGTGAAGACAGCGCATTTGAAGCTTTCTTT. The encoded protein is CSGEDSAFEAFF.

This clonotype came up many times. The rearrangement links TRBV2 to TRBJ2-7, with D perhaps matching TRBD2 (6 bases). CDR1 SNHLY and CDR2 FYNNEI come from the germline V gene. The CDR3 spans 15 residues. Trimming removed 3 bases from V and 6 bases from J, with 18 bases in between. CDR3 in amino acids: CASSEVGGIIGEQYF. For the CDR3, the DNA is TGTGCCAGCAGTGAGGTGGGGGGAATAATCGGCGAGCAGTACTTC. Based on the CDR3 plus reference TRBV2 and TRBJ2-7, the full variable domain is EPEVTQTPSHQVTQMGQEVILRCVPISNHLYFYWYRQILGQKVEFLVSFYNNEISEKSEIFDDQFSVERPDGSNFTLKIRSTKLEDSAMYFCASSEVGGIIGEQYFGPGTRLTVT.

This clonotype occurred a few times. The chain has TRBV28 and TRBJ2-7; D assignment may be TRBD1 or TRBD2 (5 bases each). The V end was cut by 6 bases, the J end by 2 bases, with 17 bases between. Germline values: CDR1 MDHEN, CDR2 SYDVKM. The CDR3 has 15 amino acids. CDR3 nucleotide sequence: TGTGCCAGCAGCCCCTATGACGGGACGCCCTACGAGCAGTACTTC. It translates to CASSPYDGTPYEQYF.

This clonotype occurred many times. The V gene is TRBV12-5, the J gene TRBJ1-5; unclear D gene. There are 16 residues in the CDR3. V was clipped by 3 bases and J by 4 bases, with 16 bases between them. CDR1 and CDR2 from the germline V gene are LGHNT and FRNRAP. CDR3 region: CASGFPPGWANQPQHF. In DNA, the CDR3 is TGTGCTAGTGGTTTCCCCCCCGGATGGGCGAATCAGCCCCAGCATTTT.

This sequence joins TRBV7-9 and TRBJ2-7; 10 nucleotides agree with TRBD1. Germline V gene lookup returns CDR1 SEHNR and CDR2 FQNEAQ (reference sequence). V lost 5 bases, J lost 3 bases, and 13 bases stayed unmatched. This CDR3 region has 17 residues. The CDR3 loop is CASSPSRSGQGDYEQYF. DNA for the CDR3: TGTGCCAGCAGCCCTTCCCGGTCAGGACAGGGGGACTACGAGCAGTACTTC. Full variable domain (rest looked up from reference TRBV7-9 and TRBJ2-7): DTGVSQNPRHKITKRGQNVTFRCDPISEHNRLYWYRQTLGQGPEFLTYFQNEAQLEKSRLLSDRFSAERPKGSFSTLEIQRTEQGDSAMYLCASSPSRSGQGDYEQYFGPGTRLTVT.

In this sample, this clonotype turned up many times. CDR3 nucleotide sequence: TGTGCCAGCAGCCCAGGAACCGGGACAGGGGATCAGCCCCAGCATTTT. Translating it yields CASSPGTGTGDQPQHF. This chain joins TRBV12-3 or TRBV12-4 and TRBJ1-5; the match to TRBD1 covers 10 bases. The CDR3 loop spans 16 amino acids. Trimming removed 6 bases from V and 5 bases from J; junction bases left unmatched: 10.

This clonotype was observed many times. The chain joins TRBV20-1 to TRBJ2-7; 8 bases agree with TRBD1. V lost 3 bases and J lost 5; bases outside the gene matches: 9. Looked up from germline, CDR1 is DFQATT and CDR2 is SNEGSKA (reference sequence). This CDR3 region has 14 residues. The CDR3 region has the DNA TGCAGTGCTAGGCCCCCGGACAGGGTCCACGAGCAGTACTTC. Translating gives CSARPPDRVHEQYF.

Many counts were recorded for this clonotype. The chain uses TRBV2 and TRBJ1-5; D gene unclear. Germline V gene data show CDR1 as SNHLY and CDR2 as FYNNEI. V shed 6 bases and J shed 6 bases, with 15 bases lying between them. CDR3 length equals 14 residues. This CDR3 reads CASRAQAASQPQHF. CDR3 sequence (DNA): TGTGCCAGCAGAGCCCAAGCCGCAAGTCAGCCCCAGCATTTT.

The table lists this clonotype with many counts. CDR3 in DNA: TGTGCCAGCAGTGAAGCGCGGGACACTACCGAGACCCAGTACTTC. It translates to CASSEARDTTETQYF. The chain links TRBV2 to TRBJ2-5; tentatively, D is TRBD1 or TRBD2 (6 bases each). Per the germline V gene, CDR1 is SNHLY and CDR2 is FYNNEI. V lost 0 bases to trimming and J lost 5 bases, with 13 bases between them. This CDR3 comprises 15 residues.

There are many counts of this clonotype. The V call is TRBV5-1, the J call TRBJ2-3, with D possibly being TRBD2 (5 bases). Trimming stripped 5 bases from V and 1 base from J, with 8 bases between. The length of the CDR3 is 13 residues. The V gene's germline CDR1 is SGHRS and CDR2 YFSETQ. Written as DNA, the CDR3 is TGCGCCAGCAGTATTAGCGGCACAGATACGCAGTATTTT. This codes for CASSISGTDTQYF.

This chain uses TRBV28 with TRBJ1-6, with a possible D match to TRBD1 (5 bases). The V and J ends lost 5 bases and 2 bases respectively, with 22 bases between them. Germline V gene data show CDR1 as MDHEN and CDR2 as SYDVKM. The CDR3 contains 19 residues. CDR3: CASSLPGTDPSAYNSPLHF. As DNA, the CDR3 is TGTGCCAGCAGTCTCCCTGGGACGGATCCCTCGGCCTATAATTCACCCCTCCACTTT.

In its sample, this clonotype was seen many times. The genes are TRBV3-1 and TRBJ1-5; maybe TRBD1 (6 bases). The CDR3 is made up of 15 amino acids. Germline V gene sequence: CDR1 LGHDT, CDR2 YNNKEL (reference sequence). Trimming stripped 5 bases from V and 2 bases from J, with 13 bases between. CDR3 sequence: CASSSGGLGNQPQHF. In DNA, the CDR3 is TGTGCCAGCAGCAGTGGGGGGCTAGGCAATCAGCCCCAGCATTTT.

The rearrangement uses TRBV20-1 and TRBJ2-7; D uncertain. CDR3 length: 10 residues. Per the germline V gene, CDR1 is DFQATT and CDR2 is SNEGSKA (reference sequence). Trimming shortened V by 2 bases and J by 5 bases, and 4 bases separated the two germline ends. In nucleotides, the CDR3 is TGCAGTGCTAGACTGAACGAGCAGTACTTC. It specifies CSARLNEQYF.

This clonotype was picked up many times. The genes are TRBV5-1 and TRBJ2-7; a weak D match, TRBD2 (6 bases). The CDR3 loop spans 13 amino acids. Germline lookup yields CDR1 SGHRS and CDR2 YFSETQ. Trimming shortened V by 0 bases and J by 10 bases, and 14 bases separated the two germline ends. The CDR3 sequence: CASSLVIAAHQYF. The CDR3 DNA reads as TGCGCCAGCAGCTTGGTAATAGCGGCACACCAGTACTTC. The whole variable domain, remainder taken from reference TRBV5-1 and TRBJ2-7, is KAGVTQTPRYLIKTRGQQVTLSCSPISGHRSVSWYQQTPGQGLQFLFEYFSETQRNKGNFPGRFSGRQFSNSRSEMNVSTLELGDSALYLCASSLVIAAHQYFGPGTRLTVT.

This clonotype was recorded at least ten times. The V gene is TRBV6-5, the J gene TRBJ1-2, with a possible D match to TRBD1 (5 bases). The CDR3 is 13 amino acids. Per the germline V gene, CDR1 is MNHEY and CDR2 is SVGAGI. V dropped 2 bases and J dropped 8 bases, with 12 bases sitting between them. This CDR3 reads CASSYQWGEGYTF. As DNA, the CDR3 is TGTGCCAGCAGTTACCAATGGGGGGAAGGCTACACCTTC.

Many counts were recorded for this clonotype. The J gene is TRBJ2-1, the V gene TRBV5-1; 9 bases line up with TRBD2. The CDR3 spans 16 residues. With V trimmed by 0 bases and J by 8 bases, 9 bases remained unmatched. Germline CDR1 and CDR2: SGHRS and YFSETQ. The CDR3 coding sequence is TGCGCCAGCAGCTTGGCCCCTAGCGGGAATGGGGATGAGCAGTTCTTC. It is translated as CASSLAPSGNGDEQFF.